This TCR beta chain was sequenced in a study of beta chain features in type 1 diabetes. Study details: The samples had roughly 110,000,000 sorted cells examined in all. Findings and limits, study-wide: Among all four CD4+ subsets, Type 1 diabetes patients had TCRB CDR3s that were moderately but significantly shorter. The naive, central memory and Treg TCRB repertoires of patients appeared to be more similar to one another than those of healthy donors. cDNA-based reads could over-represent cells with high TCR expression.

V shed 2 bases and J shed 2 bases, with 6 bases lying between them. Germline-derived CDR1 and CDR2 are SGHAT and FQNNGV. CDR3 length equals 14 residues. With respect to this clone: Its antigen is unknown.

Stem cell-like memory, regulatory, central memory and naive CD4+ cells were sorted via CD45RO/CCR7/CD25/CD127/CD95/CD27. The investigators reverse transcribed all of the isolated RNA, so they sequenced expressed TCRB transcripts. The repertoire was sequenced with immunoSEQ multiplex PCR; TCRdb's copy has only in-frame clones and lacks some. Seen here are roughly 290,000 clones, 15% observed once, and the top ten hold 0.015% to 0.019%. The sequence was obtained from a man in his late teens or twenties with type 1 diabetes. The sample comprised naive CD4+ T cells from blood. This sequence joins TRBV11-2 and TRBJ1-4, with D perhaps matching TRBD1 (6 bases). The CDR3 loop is CASSLQGTNEKLFF. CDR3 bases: TGTGCCAGCAGCTTACAGGGGACTAATGAAAAACTGTTTTTT.